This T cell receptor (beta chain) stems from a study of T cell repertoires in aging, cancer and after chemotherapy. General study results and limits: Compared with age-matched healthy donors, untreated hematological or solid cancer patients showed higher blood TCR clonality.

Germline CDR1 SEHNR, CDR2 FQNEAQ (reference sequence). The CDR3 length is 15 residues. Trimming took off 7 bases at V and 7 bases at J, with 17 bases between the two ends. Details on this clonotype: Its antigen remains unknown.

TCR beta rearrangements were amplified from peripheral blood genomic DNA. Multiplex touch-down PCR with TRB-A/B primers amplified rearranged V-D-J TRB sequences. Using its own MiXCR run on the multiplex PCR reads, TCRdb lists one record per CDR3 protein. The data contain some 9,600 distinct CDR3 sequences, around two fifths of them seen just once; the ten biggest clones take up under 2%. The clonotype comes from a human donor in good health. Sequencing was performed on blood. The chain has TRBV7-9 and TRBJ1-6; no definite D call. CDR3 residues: CASTLGGEGNSPLHF. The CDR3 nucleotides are TGTGCCAGCACCCTAGGCGGGGAGGGCAATTCACCCCTCCACTTT. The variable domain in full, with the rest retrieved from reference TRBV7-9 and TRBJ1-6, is DTGVSQNPRHKITKRGQNVTFRCDPISEHNRLYWYRQTLGQGPEFLTYFQNEAQLEKSRLLSDRFSAERPKGSFSTLEIQRTEQGDSAMYLCASTLGGEGNSPLHFGNGTRLTVT.